This TCR beta chain comes out of a study of regulatory T cells in long-lasting Graves disease. On the study more broadly: Persistent cases were those of Graves' disease that involved over 5 years of antithyroid drugs with positive TSH receptor antibodies.

The ends were cut back, 0 bases at V and 0 bases at J, with 15 bases in the middle. This CDR3 contains 16 residues. Germline V gene lookup returns CDR1 DFQATT and CDR2 SNEGSKA (reference sequence). iRepertoire HTBI primers and Arm-PCR of CDR3 regions built TCR beta libraries. TCRdb passed the multiplex PCR reads through MiXCR, listing each CDR3 protein once. Seen here are around 400,000 distinct CDR3 sequences, more than 20% observed once, and the top ten hold around 30%. Study observations and caveats: When disease was persistent, TRBV28, TRBJ1-2 and TRBJ2-5 were the favored segments.

This clonotype was observed at least ten times. The antigen remains undetermined. Time point denoted: persistent/refractory GD, antithyroid drugs over 5 years with positive TRAb. The TCR library used RNA extracted from PBMCs. The TCR sequence derives from a woman in her thirties or forties with Graves disease. The source material was peripheral blood mononuclear cells (PBMCs), sampled when the disease was refractory, from a patient treated with antithyroid drugs. The rearrangement joins TRBV20-1 to TRBJ2-7; TRBD2 might be the D (6 bases). The CDR3 region is CSARDLLGGDSYEQYF. The CDR3 nucleotides read TGCAGTGCTAGAGATCTTTTAGGCGGGGACTCCTACGAGCAGTACTTC.